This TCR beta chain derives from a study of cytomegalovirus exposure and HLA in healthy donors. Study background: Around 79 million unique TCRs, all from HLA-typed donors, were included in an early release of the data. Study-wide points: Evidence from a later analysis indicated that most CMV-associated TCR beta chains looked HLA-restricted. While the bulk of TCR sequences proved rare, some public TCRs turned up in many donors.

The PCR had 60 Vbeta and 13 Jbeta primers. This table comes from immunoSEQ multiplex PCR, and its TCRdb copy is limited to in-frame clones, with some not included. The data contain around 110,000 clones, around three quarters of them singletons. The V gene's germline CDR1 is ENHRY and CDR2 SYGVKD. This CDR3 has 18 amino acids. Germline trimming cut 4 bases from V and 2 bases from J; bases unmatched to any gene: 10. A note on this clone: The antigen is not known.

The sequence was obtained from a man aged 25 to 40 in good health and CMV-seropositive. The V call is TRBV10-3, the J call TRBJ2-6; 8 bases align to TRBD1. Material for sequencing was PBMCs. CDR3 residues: CAISVLPPDRAGANVLTF. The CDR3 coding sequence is TGTGCCATCAGTGTCCTCCCCCCGGACAGGGCTGGGGCCAACGTCCTGACTTTC.